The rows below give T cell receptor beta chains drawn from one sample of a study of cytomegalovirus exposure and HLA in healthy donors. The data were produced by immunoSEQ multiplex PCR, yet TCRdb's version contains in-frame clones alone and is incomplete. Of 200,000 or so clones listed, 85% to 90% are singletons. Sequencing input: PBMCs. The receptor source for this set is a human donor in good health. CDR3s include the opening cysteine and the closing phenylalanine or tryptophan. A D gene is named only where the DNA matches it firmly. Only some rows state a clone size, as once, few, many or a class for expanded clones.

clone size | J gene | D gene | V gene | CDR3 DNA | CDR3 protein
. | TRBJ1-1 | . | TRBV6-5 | TGTGCCAGCAGTTATTCCGGGAGGAACACTGAAGCTTTCTTT | CASSYSGRNTEAFF
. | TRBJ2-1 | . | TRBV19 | TGTGCCAGTAGTATAGTAAGGAGCAATGAGCAGTTCTTC | CASSIVRSNEQFF
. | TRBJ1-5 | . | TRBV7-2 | TGTGCCAGCAGCTTTCAACCCGGACATATCAATCAGCCCCAGCATTTT | CASSFQPGHINQPQHF
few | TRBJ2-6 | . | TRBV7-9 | TGTTCCAGCAGCAACCGACGAGGGATTCCCTCCTCTGGGGCCAACGTCCTGACTTTC | CSSSNRRGIPSSGANVLTF
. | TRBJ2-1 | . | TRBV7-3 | TGTGCCAGCAGCTTCGTACCCGGGGAGGACGATGAGCAGTTCTTC | CASSFVPGEDDEQFF
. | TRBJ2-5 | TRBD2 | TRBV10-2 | TGCGCCAGCGGGACTAGCGGGGGGCAAGGGGAGACCCAGTACTTC | CASGTSGGQGETQYF
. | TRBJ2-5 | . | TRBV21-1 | TGTGCCAGCAGCAGGAATGCGAGCGCGGAGAGACAAGAGACCCAGTACTTC | CASSRNASAERQETQYF
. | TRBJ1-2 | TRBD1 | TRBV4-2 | TGTGCCAGCAGCCAAGATCGGACAGGGGATGGCTACACCTTC | CASSQDRTGDGYTF
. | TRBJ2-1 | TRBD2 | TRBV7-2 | TGTGCCAGCAGCCCGCCGGGACTAGCGGGAGCGACTGAGCAGTTCTTC | CASSPPGLAGATEQFF
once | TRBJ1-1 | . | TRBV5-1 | TGCGCCAGCAGCGACCAGGGGCCTGAAGCTTTCTTT | CASSDQGPEAFF
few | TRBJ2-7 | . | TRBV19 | TGTGCCAGTAGTATAGCAGGGGCCGGCTCCTACGAGCAGTACTTC | CASSIAGAGSYEQYF
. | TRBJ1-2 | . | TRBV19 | TGTGCCAGTAGTATGATTGGGAGAAACCTTAACTATGGCTACACCTTC | CASSMIGRNLNYGYTF
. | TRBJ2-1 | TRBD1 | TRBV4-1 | TGCGCCAGCAGCCAAACCACAGGGGGGACCAGACAATACAATGAGCAGTTCTTC | CASSQTTGGTRQYNEQFF
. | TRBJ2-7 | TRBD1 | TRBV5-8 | TGTGCCAGCAGACTTACCGGGACAGGGCTGAGCGGGCAGTACTTC | CASRLTGTGLSGQYF
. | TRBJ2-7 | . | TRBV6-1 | TGTGCCAGCAGTGGAGAGGCGTCGGGGACCTACGAGCAGTACTTC | CASSGEASGTYEQYF
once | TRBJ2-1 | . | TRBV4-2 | TGTGCCAGCAGCCACGGTCGGACGTCGGGATTTGAGCAGTTCTTC | CASSHGRTSGFEQFF
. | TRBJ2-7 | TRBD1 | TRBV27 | TGTGCCAGCAGTCCACTATCCGGGACAGGGGTCTACGAGCAGTACTTC | CASSPLSGTGVYEQYF
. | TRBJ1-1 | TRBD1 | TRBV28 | TGTGCCAGCAGTTTATATCCCGGGACAGGGGTGGCTGAAGCTTTCTTT | CASSLYPGTGVAEAFF
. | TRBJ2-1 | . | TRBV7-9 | TGTTCCAGCAGCTTGGGCCAGAGCTCCTACAATGAGCAGTTCTTC | CSSSLGQSSYNEQFF
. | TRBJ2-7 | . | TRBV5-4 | TGTGCCAGCAGCCAGGTAGGAGCGGGCCCCTCCTACGAGCAGTACTTC | CASSQVGAGPSYEQYF
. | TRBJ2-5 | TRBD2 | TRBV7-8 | TGTGCCAGCAGCTTAAGGGAACTAGCGGGGTACCAAGAGACCCAGTACTTC | CASSLRELAGYQETQYF
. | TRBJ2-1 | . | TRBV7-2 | TGTGCCAGCCGACTGGGGGGGGCTGGGGGCAATGAGCAGTTCTTC | CASRLGGAGGNEQFF
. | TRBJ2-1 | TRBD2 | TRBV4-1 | TGCGCCAGCAGCCAACACCCCATACCTACTAGCGGGCGGGGGGGCAATGAGCAGTTCTTC | CASSQHPIPTSGRGGNEQFF
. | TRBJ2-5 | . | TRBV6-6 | TGTGCCAGCAGTTCTGGACAGCCGTCAGAGACCCAGTACTTC | CASSSGQPSETQYF
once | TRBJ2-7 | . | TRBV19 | TGTGCCAGTAGTCGTTCGAGGCTCTACGAGCAGTACTTC | CASSRSRLYEQYF
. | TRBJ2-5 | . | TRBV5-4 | TGTGCCAGCAGCTTTGGTCCAGCGGGTGACCGAGGGACCCAGTACTTC | CASSFGPAGDRGTQYF
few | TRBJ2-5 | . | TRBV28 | TGTGCCAGCAGCCCCCCAGCCTGGAGGGGGCGGGAGACCCAGTACTTC | CASSPPAWRGRETQYF
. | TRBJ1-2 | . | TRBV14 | TGTGCCAGCAGCCAAGAAAGGGCGGCGGGGGCCCACTATGGCTACACCTTC | CASSQERAAGAHYGYTF
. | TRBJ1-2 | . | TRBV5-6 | TGTGCCAGCAGCTTGGTTTCTTCTAACTATGGCTACACCTTC | CASSLVSSNYGYTF
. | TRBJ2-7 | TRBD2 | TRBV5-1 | TGCGCCAGCAGCTTGGAACTAGCGGGTGGGCCGGAGCAGTACTTC | CASSLELAGGPEQYF
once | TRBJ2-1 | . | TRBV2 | TGTGCCAGCAGTGAAGAGGACTCTGAATACAATGAGCAGTTCTTC | CASSEEDSEYNEQFF